What follows describes a single T cell receptor (beta chain). Its recognized antigen is unknown. No clone much larger than this one lies a single base away; base qualities are absent. The sample's time point, from its label and the paper: baseline before first vaccination. Vaccinee samples came from UK trials COV001 and COV002, including a single-blind randomized controlled phase 2/3 trial of AZD1222 (ChAdOx1 nCoV-19) in healthy adults. For TCRbeta chain sequencing, PBMC samples from trial participants were taken at day 0 and at day 28 after the second dose. For this chain, trimming is 5 bases at the V end and 0 bases at the J end, and the number of junction bases without a gene match is 9. Including cysteine and phenylalanine, the CDR3 has 17 amino acids. Only the CDR3 portion is preserved as DNA: 51 bases, with reading frame beginning at the first base. CDR1 and CDR2 were assigned from the germline V gene (reference sequence) as MNHEY and SMNVEV.

This specimen comes from a study of T cell responses to AZD1222 COVID-19 vaccine (dated by TCRdb to about 2021). General notes on the study: AZD1222 recipients with second doses at about 4 weeks or about 12 weeks were pooled, because spike-specific TCR depth and breadth did not differ between schedules. TCR sequencing covered 230 or so trial participants: 200 to 220 given two doses of AZD1222 and 26 given two doses of MenACWY control vaccine. Trial participants were enrolled by age into 18-55, 56-69 and 70-plus year subgroups, with around 140, 26 and 57 TCR-sequenced participants respectively.

What the work shows at the level of the full study, not this receptor alone: The 56-69-year group was small, and its depth increase did not reach significance, likely because of low power. Most participants were white British and females outnumbered males, and the authors suggested that clonal diversity may have been underestimated. Epitopes outside the regions mutated in the B.1.351 and B.1.1.7 variants were reportedly recognized by nearly half of the unique spike-specific TCRs. Conclusions about previously exposed vaccinees are limited, since just five or six AZD1222 recipients were seropositive for SARS-CoV-2 at baseline. The whole spike protein was spanned by vaccine-associated CD4 TCRs, and dominant responses were seen in regions 160-218 and 743-854. Because no day 14 peak-response samples were available, repertoires were characterized only after the peak T cell response. After two AZD1222 doses, spike-specific TCR breadth and depth were significantly higher than at day 0 and than in MenACWY recipients.

The CDR3 regions of human TCRbeta chains were subjected to immunosequencing. The paper's data handling went like this. TCRs in the repertoires were matched against a reference library of SARS-CoV-2-specific TCRs that had been generated with the MIRA antigen-specificity platform. Breadth meant the fraction of unique TCRs that were SARS-CoV-2-associated, whereas depth meant the fraction of total T cells that were SARS-CoV-2-associated. Using the MIRA data, each spike-specific TCR was assigned both to the spike region to which the TCR was reactive and to a CD4 or CD8 class. Log10-transformed breadth and depth values were compared by one-way ANOVA with Sidak's multiple comparisons tests. TCRdb stores this immuneACCESS table with in-frame sequences only. Part of the clones is absent; in the studies checked, under half of the shortfall reflects unresolved V genes, and no reason is known for the rest. V, J and clone size are those of that table, while D and trimming were read from the DNA. This sample holds 45,000 to 65,000 clones; around 90% were observed only once. The ten most abundant clones make up roughly 14% of the sample.

This sequence uses TRBV27 and TRBJ1-5; 8 bases in between match TRBD1. This clonotype was obtained from an adult in good health. The specimen comprised peripheral blood, sampled on day 0 of AZD1222 vaccination. The base sequence is TGTGCCAGCAGTCCCGGGACAGGATTCGGTAGCAATCAGCCCCAGCATTTT. The resulting protein is CASSPGTGFGSNQPQHF.